Below are 9 T cell receptor beta chains sequenced from a single sample in a study of OX40 agonist ivuxolimab in advanced cancers. Only in-frame clones appear in the TCRdb table, and some are missing; sequencing was by immunoSEQ multiplex PCR. This table has about 59,000 clones, approximately 87% appearing once. The sample consisted of CD4+ or CD8+ T cells sorted from blood, taken in a trial of the OX40 agonist ivuxolimab. Source of these receptors: an adult with an advanced solid tumor such as melanoma, head and neck, liver or kidney cancer.

The V and J genes are TRBV6-5 and TRBJ2-2; perhaps TRBD1 as D (5 bases). Germline-derived CDR1 and CDR2 are MNHEY and SVGAGI. This CDR3 has 15 amino acids. Trimming stripped 0 bases from V and 2 bases from J, with 7 bases between. Written as DNA, the CDR3 is TGTGCCAGCAGTTACTCAGGGGTTAACACCGGGGAGCTGTTTTTT. It codes for CASSYSGVNTGELFF.

This clone has just one count. The chain carries TRBV7-3 and TRBJ2-1; 7 bases line up with TRBD1. Per the germline V gene, CDR1 is SGHTA and CDR2 is FQGTGA. CDR3 length: 14 amino acids. After removal of 4 bases from V and 6 bases from J, the junction contained 6 bases not matched to a gene. The CDR3, as DNA: TGTGCCAGCAGCTCGACAGGGTTTTTCAATGAGCAGTTCTTC. This gives the protein CASSSTGFFNEQFF.

The rearrangement uses TRBV11-1 and TRBJ1-2, with D maybe TRBD1 (6 bases). Deletions cut 5 bases from V and 6 bases from J, with 10 bases between. This CDR3 has 12 residues. Germline values: CDR1 SGHAT, CDR2 FQDESV (reference sequence). CDR3 loop: CASSPSGDGYTF. In DNA form, the CDR3 reads TGTGCCAGCAGCCCCTCAGGGGATGGCTACACCTTC.

V and J are TRBV5-1 and TRBJ2-3, with 10 bases aligning to TRBD1. The CDR3 extends over 16 amino acids. V shed 4 bases and J 1 base; nucleotides not matched to a gene: 6. Germline-derived CDR1 and CDR2 are SGHRS and YFSETQ. The CDR3 bases are TGCGCCAGCAGCCCAAGACAGGGGGCTGGCACAGATACGCAGTATTTT. This sequence encodes CASSPRQGAGTDTQYF.

The genes are TRBV30 and TRBJ2-7; D uncertain. Per the germline V gene, CDR1 is GTSNPN and CDR2 is SVGIG (reference sequence). This CDR3 spans 11 amino acids. V dropped 2 bases and J dropped 6 bases, with 8 bases sitting between them. The chain's CDR3 is CAWSPGLEQYF. The CDR3, as DNA: TGTGCCTGGAGTCCCGGTCTCGAGCAGTACTTC.

This clone was counted a single time. As DNA, the CDR3 is TGTGCCAGCAGTGGTTACAGGTCTCCCTACGAGCAGTACTTC. It specifies CASSGYRSPYEQYF. J is TRBJ2-7 and V is TRBV25-1; D perhaps matches TRBD1 (5 bases). V dropped 4 bases and J dropped 2 bases, with 12 bases sitting between them. CDR1 is MGHDK and CDR2 is SYGVNS in the germline V gene. The CDR3 totals 14 residues.

The V gene is TRBV5-1, the J gene TRBJ2-1; 10 nucleotides align to TRBD1. Germline V gene data show CDR1 as SGHRS and CDR2 as YFSETQ. This CDR3 contains 14 residues. Trimming at V came to 4 bases and at J to 10 bases, leaving 8 bases not matched to a gene. The chain's CDR3 is CASSPGTGAGEQFF. The CDR3 region has the DNA TGCGCCAGCAGCCCGGGGACAGGGGCGGGGGAGCAGTTCTTC.

The chain carries TRBV5-4 and TRBJ2-5; 7 bases agree with TRBD2. The CDR3 runs to 15 residues. With V trimmed by 4 bases and J by 1 base, 7 bases remained unmatched. Germline loops: CDR1 SGHNT, CDR2 YYREEE (reference sequence). This CDR3 is CASSARGLPQETQYF. The CDR3 bases are TGTGCCAGCAGCGCCCGGGGACTACCCCAAGAGACCCAGTACTTC.

The chain recombines TRBV28 with TRBJ1-6, with D perhaps TRBD1 (5 bases). Trimming stripped 3 bases from V and 10 bases from J, with 19 bases between. Germline V gene lookup returns CDR1 MDHEN and CDR2 SYDVKM. The CDR3 contains 16 residues. CDR3 bases: TGTGCCAGCAGTTTGGACAAGGGCGGTATATGGTCACCCCTCCACTTT. This encodes CASSLDKGGIWSPLHF.